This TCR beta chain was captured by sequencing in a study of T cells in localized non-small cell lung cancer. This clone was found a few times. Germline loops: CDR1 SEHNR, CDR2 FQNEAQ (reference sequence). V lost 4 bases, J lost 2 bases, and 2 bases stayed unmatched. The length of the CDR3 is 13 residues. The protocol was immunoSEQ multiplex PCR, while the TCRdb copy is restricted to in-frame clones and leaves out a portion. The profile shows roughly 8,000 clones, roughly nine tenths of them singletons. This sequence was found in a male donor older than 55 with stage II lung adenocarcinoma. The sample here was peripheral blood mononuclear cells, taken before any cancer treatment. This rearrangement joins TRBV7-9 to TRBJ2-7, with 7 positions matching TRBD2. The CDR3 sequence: CASSWEGTYEQYF. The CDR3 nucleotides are TGTGCCAGCAGCTGGGAGGGGACCTACGAGCAGTACTTC.